This entry describes one T cell receptor (beta chain). These data belong to a study of blood T cell repertoires in COVID-19. The wider study: Nucleic acid was either cDNA or gDNA, and it came from T cells, B-cell-depleted T cells, or PBMCs.

This table comes from immunoSEQ multiplex PCR, and its TCRdb copy is limited to in-frame clones, with some not included. The sample carries about 410,000 clones, roughly 89% recorded once. Trimming took 7 bases from V and 4 from J; bases not matched to a gene: 5. The CDR3 consists of 12 residues. The germline V gene has CDR1 GTSNPN and CDR2 SVGIG (reference sequence). This chain connects TRBV30 to TRBJ1-1; 8 nucleotides match TRBD1. Sequences were obtained from peripheral blood. The receptor was derived from a woman in her thirties with active or convalescent COVID-19. In nucleotides, the CDR3 is TGTGCCTTTCGGACAGGGCCCACTGAAGCTTTCTTT. Translating it yields CAFRTGPTEAFF.